This T cell receptor (beta chain) was observed in a study of identical twins (dated by TCRdb to 2015 to 2016). The study in broad terms: To test whether fetal clonotypes persist, this study deep-sequenced TCR alpha and beta repertoires from monozygotic twins, from unrelated adults of various ages, and from cord blood. To rule out contamination, the twin experiments were replicated at different times with different library preparation protocols. The investigation overall reported the following: Fewer insertions were carried by abundant cord blood beta clonotypes, a similar but weaker trend appeared in young adult naive repertoires, and no such trend appeared in memory repertoires. Conclusions relied on cross-sectional statistical analysis, since the same donors could not be followed over many years. The excess sharing between twins in beta out-of-frame sequences was weaker because fewer shared sequences reduced the signal-to-noise ratio. Invariant T cells such as MAIT and iNKT could partly confound zero-insertion analyses, though diverse VJ usage argued against this for most clonotypes. Out-of-frame TCR alpha sequences shared between twins showed an excess of low generation-probability sequences compared with coincidental sharing between unrelated individuals. Out-of-frame TCR alpha sharing in monozygotic twins was systematically underestimated by recombination models, whereas sharing between unrelated individuals was in agreement with the recombination models.

This clonotype was recorded a few times. Its antigen remains undetermined. No base-level quality is on record; no much larger clone is a single base apart. Only healthy Caucasian donors were included. The twin cohort consisted of three pairs of female monozygotic twins, all aged roughly 18 to 29 years. Positive isolation kits from Invitrogen were used to isolate CD4+ and CD8+ T cell populations. The library was generated by 5' RACE. Sequencing used an Illumina HiSeq 2000. Template switching introduced a universal primer binding site; the final cDNA contained a unique molecular identifier, enabling accurate counting of TCR cDNA molecules. First-strand cDNA for TCR alpha and beta chains was synthesized from specific primers in the conserved constant-segment region. To control for contamination, each cDNA library was double barcoded with a SMART-Mk sample barcode plus Illumina barcodes. TruSeq adapter sequences, together with Illumina sample barcodes, were added in two successive PCR steps. TCR alpha and beta cDNA libraries were sequenced on the Illumina HiSeq platform with custom primers. Under the source paper's analysis protocol: Raw reads were processed with MiGEC to extract unique molecular identifiers, and MiXCR was used to determine CDR3 positions. Recombination models were inferred per individual with the repgenHMM and IGoR tools using an EM algorithm. Shared clonotypes were analyzed with the tcR package in R, and sharing was normalized by the product of cloneset sizes. To study raw recombination without the effects of thymic and clonal selection, out-of-frame nonproductive sequences were analyzed. The public reads were quality trimmed at Q25 with fastp and then assembled into clones with MiXCR by TCRdb, keeping productive beta chains. For every CDR3 protein sequence, its rows merge into one entry that carries the most common genes and DNA. It is TCRdb's table, rather than the study itself, that gives the V and J calls and clone size. In this sample the table shows approximately 530,000 distinct CDR3 sequences, about 20% of which occur a single time. Around 0.5% of the sample is taken by the ten largest.

The sample was also linked to a second study, of yellow fever vaccine responses in identical twins. That second report states: According to the authors, the vaccine-induced T cell response in identical twins seemed to be partly convergent and partly specific to each individual. In identical twins, the study followed T cell clones that responded to the vaccine with precision.

This receptor was obtained from a woman aged 18-29 years in good health. Sample: CD4+ T cells sorted from blood.

CDR3 protein: CASSLGPGLGDQPQHF. The nucleotides read TGCGCCAGCAGCTTGGGGCCGGGCCTGGGTGATCAGCCCCAGCATTTT. The V gene is TRBV5-1 and the J gene is TRBJ1-5; a confident D gene designation cannot be given. CDR1 and CDR2 are drawn from the germline V gene: SGHRS, YFSETQ. V gives up 0 bases and J gives up 5 bases, and the segment between their germline ends measures 15 bases. The CDR3, from cysteine to phenylalanine, totals 16 residues. Only the CDR3 portion is preserved as DNA: 48 bases, with reading frame beginning at the first base.